These 11 T cell receptor beta chains originate from one sample sequenced in a study of T cell responses to AZD1222 COVID-19 vaccine. The protocol was immunoSEQ multiplex PCR, while the TCRdb copy is restricted to in-frame clones and leaves out a portion. The sample records about 130,000 clones, roughly 90% being singletons. The sequencing here drew on peripheral blood, taken 28 days after the second AZD1222 dose. The receptors come from an adult who received the AZD1222 COVID-19 vaccine.

The chain links TRBV24-1 to TRBJ1-5; a possible D gene is TRBD1 (5 bases). The germline gives CDR1 KGHDR, CDR2 SFDVKD. V was trimmed by 4 bases and J by 7 bases, leaving 10 bases between them. CDR3 length equals 13 residues. The CDR3 is CATSDGWGQPQHF. The CDR3 DNA sequence: TGTGCCACCAGTGACGGTTGGGGGCAGCCCCAGCATTTT.

The rearrangement uses TRBV24-1 and TRBJ2-7, with 8 nucleotides matching TRBD1. The germline V gene encodes CDR1 KGHDR and CDR2 SFDVKD. This CDR3 spans 16 amino acids. Trimming at V came to 4 bases and at J to 0 bases, leaving 7 bases not matched to a gene. Written as DNA, the CDR3 is TGTGCCACCAGTGACCCTGGACAGGGTAGCTCCTACGAGCAGTACTTC. It codes for CATSDPGQGSSYEQYF.

This clone was seen once. The chain recombines TRBV2 with TRBJ1-2; TRBD1 aligns across 7 bases. Germline CDR1 reads SNHLY; CDR2 reads FYNNEI. The CDR3 extends over 13 amino acids. With 5 bases clipped from V and 2 bases from J, the junction kept 2 bases outside the gene matches. This chain's CDR3 is CASSRTGNYGYTF. The CDR3 DNA is TGTGCCAGCAGTCGGACAGGCAACTATGGCTACACCTTC.

V is TRBV12-3 or TRBV12-4 and J is TRBJ1-1, with TRBD1 as a possible D gene (5 bases). With 6 bases removed from V and 6 bases from J, the gap between germline ends came to 11 bases. This CDR3 comprises 12 residues. CDR3 in DNA: TGTGCCAGCAGGCCGCAGGGCCCTGAAGCTTTCTTT. Protein product: CASRPQGPEAFF.

This clone was detected only once. The V call is TRBV2, the J call TRBJ1-4; 7 nucleotides agree with TRBD1. Germline assignment: CDR1 SNHLY and CDR2 FYNNEI. V gave up 7 bases and J gave up 4 bases; unmatched junction bases: 12. The CDR3 runs 16 residues. The CDR3 region is CASTLLRQGDNEKLFF. In DNA form, the CDR3 reads TGTGCCAGCACTTTGCTTCGACAGGGCGATAATGAAAAACTGTTTTTT.

The chain employs TRBV3-1 (or the pseudogene TRBV3-2) and TRBJ1-5; the match to TRBD1 covers 8 bases. Germline CDR1 reads LGHDT; CDR2 reads YNNKEL (reference sequence). V shed 1 base and J 4 bases; nucleotides not matched to a gene: 3. CDR3 length: 15 residues. The CDR3 bases are TGTGCCAGCAGCCAAGCTCAGGGGGCGAATCAGCCCCAGCATTTT. It encodes CASSQAQGANQPQHF.

The rearrangement uses TRBV5-1 and TRBJ1-5; TRBD1 is a possible D gene (5 bases). The CDR3 loop spans 16 amino acids. The germline CDR1 and CDR2 sequences are SGHRS and YFSETQ. Trimming took 2 bases from V and 8 from J, leaving 20 bases between them. The CDR3: CASSFGGTGTSEPQHF. The DNA of the CDR3 is TGCGCCAGCAGCTTTGGGGGAACAGGAACCTCGGAGCCCCAGCATTTT. The entire variable domain, with the rest obtained from reference TRBV5-1 and TRBJ1-5, is as follows: KAGVTQTPRYLIKTRGQQVTLSCSPISGHRSVSWYQQTPGQGLQFLFEYFSETQRNKGNFPGRFSGRQFSNSRSEMNVSTLELGDSALYLCASSFGGTGTSEPQHFGDGTRLSIL.

V is TRBV5-4 and J is TRBJ2-5; the D is unclear. Looked up from germline, CDR1 is SGHNT and CDR2 is YYREEE (reference sequence). The CDR3 contains 14 residues. The V and J ends lost 6 bases and 3 bases respectively, with 15 bases between them. The CDR3 sequence is CASNVDRREETQYF. The CDR3, as DNA: TGTGCCAGCAACGTCGATCGTCGAGAAGAGACCCAGTACTTC.

In nucleotides, the CDR3 is TGTGCCAGCAGTCTGCCAGGGGGACAGGTGGGCGGGGCCAACGTCCTGACTTTC. It encodes CASSLPGGQVGGANVLTF. V usage is TRBV28 and J usage is TRBJ2-6; TRBD1 agrees at 8 bases. In germline, CDR1 is MDHEN, CDR2 SYDVKM. J lost 4 bases, V lost 5 bases, and 13 bases had no gene match. The CDR3 is 18 amino acids.

The genes are TRBV12-3 or TRBV12-4 and TRBJ2-7; D gene uncertain. This CDR3 contains 12 residues. V was cut by 4 bases and J by 1 base, with 5 bases left in between. The CDR3 protein is CASSSGSYEQYF. In DNA, the CDR3 is TGTGCCAGCAGTTCCGGGTCCTACGAGCAGTACTTC.

This clone was seen only a few times. The rearrangement uses TRBV18 and TRBJ1-3; D is ambiguous. V was trimmed by 3 bases and J by 0 bases, leaving 9 bases between them. The CDR3 runs to 15 residues. Looked up from germline, CDR1 is KGHSH and CDR2 is LQKENI. The CDR3 spells CASSPEGNSGNTIYF. The CDR3 nucleotides read TGTGCCAGCTCACCGGAAGGCAACTCTGGAAACACCATATATTTT.